This T cell receptor (beta chain) was profiled in a study of T-cell memory formation after mild COVID-19. CDR3 size: 13 residues. CDR1 and CDR2 (germline): LGHNT, FRNRAP. Trimming removed 0 bases at V and 0 bases at J, with 3 bases between. TCRdb re-derived calls from the 5' RACE reads in MiXCR, one entry per CDR3 protein. This sample has about 320,000 distinct CDR3 sequences, with around 15% found just once. This clonotype was counted a few times. Sequenced material: PBMCs or a T cell subset sorted from them (not recorded which). This chain connects TRBV12-5 to TRBJ2-7, with D hard to call. This TCR came from a man in his late teens or twenties who had mild COVID-19 (a few samples of this study predate the infection). Cell type and time point are not known. CDR3 bases: TGTGCTAGTGGTTTGGTCAGCTCCTACGAGCAGTACTTC. This codes for CASGLVSSYEQYF.